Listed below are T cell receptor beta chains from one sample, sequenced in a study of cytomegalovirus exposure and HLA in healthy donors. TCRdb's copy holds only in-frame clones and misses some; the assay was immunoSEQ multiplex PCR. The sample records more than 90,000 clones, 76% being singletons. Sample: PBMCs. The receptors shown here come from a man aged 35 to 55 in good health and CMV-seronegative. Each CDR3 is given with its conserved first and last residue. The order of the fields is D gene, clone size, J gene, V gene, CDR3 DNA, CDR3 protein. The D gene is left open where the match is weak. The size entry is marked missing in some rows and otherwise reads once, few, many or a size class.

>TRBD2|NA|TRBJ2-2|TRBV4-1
TGCGCCAGCAGCCAAAGCGGGGGGGCCGTCGGGGAGCTGTTTTTT
CASSQSGGAVGELFF
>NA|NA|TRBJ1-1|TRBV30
TGTGCCTGGAGTGTCGGGATTCAGAACACTGAAGCTTTCTTT
CAWSVGIQNTEAFF
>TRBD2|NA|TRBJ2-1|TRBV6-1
TGTGCCAGCACCCCCGGGACTAGCGGGGGCAATGAGCAGTTCTTC
CASTPGTSGGNEQFF
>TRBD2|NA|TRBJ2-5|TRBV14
TGTGCCAGCAGCCACGGGAGGGCCCAGTACTTC
CASSHGRAQYF
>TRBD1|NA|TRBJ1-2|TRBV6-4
TGTGCCAGCAGGGGGTCGGGACAGGGTTCTGGCTACACCTTC
CASRGSGQGSGYTF
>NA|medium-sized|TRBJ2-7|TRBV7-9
TGTGCCAGCAGCTCGGGACTTTCCTACGAGCAGTACTTC
CASSSGLSYEQYF
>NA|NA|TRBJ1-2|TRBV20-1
TGCAGTGCTAACACATATGGCTACACCTTC
CSANTYGYTF
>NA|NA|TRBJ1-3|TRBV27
TGTGCCAGCACGTCCCCTGGAAACACCATATATTTT
CASTSPGNTIYF
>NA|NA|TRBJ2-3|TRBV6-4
TGTGCCAGCAGTGACTCGACCCAACGCGGGGGCACAGATACGCAGTATTTT
CASSDSTQRGGTDTQYF
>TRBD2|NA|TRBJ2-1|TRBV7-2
TGTGCCAGCAGCCTTAGCGGGGACCTCTACAATGAGCAGTTCTTC
CASSLSGDLYNEQFF
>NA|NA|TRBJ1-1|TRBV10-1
TGCGCCAGCAGTGAGTCAGGGGCAGATGAAGCTTTCTTT
CASSESGADEAFF
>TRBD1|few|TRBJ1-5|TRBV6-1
TGTGCCAGCAGTGATAGGGCAGGGGGTATTGGCAATCAGCCCCAGCATTTT
CASSDRAGGIGNQPQHF
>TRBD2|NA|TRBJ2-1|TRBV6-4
TGTGCCAGCAGTGCTAGCGGGGATATATACAATGAGCAGTTCTTC
CASSASGDIYNEQFF
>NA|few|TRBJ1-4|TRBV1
TGCACCAGCAGCCAAGATCAGGGACAGGGGGCCTATTGTGAAAAACTGTTTTTT
CTSSQDQGQGAYCEKLFF
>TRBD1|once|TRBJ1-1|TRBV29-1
TGCAGCGTTGAAGAAGGGGGCAAGAGAGCTTTCTTT
CSVEEGGKRAFF
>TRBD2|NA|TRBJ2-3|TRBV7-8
TGTGCCAGCAGCCATAGCGGGGGGGCCGGAGATACGCAGTATTTT
CASSHSGGAGDTQYF
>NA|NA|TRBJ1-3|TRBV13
TGTGCCAGCAGCTCCGGGGGGGGCTCTGGAAACACCATATATTTT
CASSSGGGSGNTIYF
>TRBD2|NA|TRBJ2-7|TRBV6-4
TGTGCCAGCAGGAGGCGACTAGCGACACCCTACGAGCAGTACTTC
CASRRRLATPYEQYF
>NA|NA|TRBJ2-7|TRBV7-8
TGTGCCAGCTCCGACTCTTTTAGGTTCTACGAGCAGTACTTC
CASSDSFRFYEQYF
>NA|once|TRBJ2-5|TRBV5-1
TGCGCCAGCAGCCCATCAGGGGTACGAGAGACCCAGTACTTC
CASSPSGVRETQYF
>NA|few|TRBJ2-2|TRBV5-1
TGCGCCAGCAGCTTGACAGGGAACACCGGGGAGCTGTTTTTT
CASSLTGNTGELFF
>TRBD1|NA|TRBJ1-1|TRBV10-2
TGCGCCAGCAGTCTAGGGGACAGGGGGCGCCTGGTGCGAGGCACTGAAGCTTTCTTT
CASSLGDRGRLVRGTEAFF
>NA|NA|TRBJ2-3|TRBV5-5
TGTGCCAGCAGCTTTACGACAGGAAGCACCACAGATACGCAGTATTTT
CASSFTTGSTTDTQYF
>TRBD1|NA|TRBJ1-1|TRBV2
TGTGCCAGCAGTCAGACAGGGTGGGACACTGAAGCTTTCTTT
CASSQTGWDTEAFF
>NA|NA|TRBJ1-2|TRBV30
TGTGCCTGGAGTGTACACGGGCGGGGAGGCTACACCTTC
CAWSVHGRGGYTF
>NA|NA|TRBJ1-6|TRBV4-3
TGCGCCAGCAGCCAAGGACAGGAGAGCTCCTATAATTCACCCCTCCACTTT
CASSQGQESSYNSPLHF
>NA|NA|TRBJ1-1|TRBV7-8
TGTGCCAGCAGCGTCTGGACAGCCCCTGAAGCTTTCTTT
CASSVWTAPEAFF
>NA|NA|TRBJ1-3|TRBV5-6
TGTGCCAGCAGCACCGTCAGGGGCAGCTCTGGAAACACCATATATTTT
CASSTVRGSSGNTIYF
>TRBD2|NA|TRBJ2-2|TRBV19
TGTGCCAGTAGTATCATTTCTAGCGGGACCGGGGAGCTGTTTTTT
CASSIISSGTGELFF
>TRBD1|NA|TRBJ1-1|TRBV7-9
TGTGCCAGCAGCGGTCGGACAGGGGGCTCGGAAGCTTTCTTT
CASSGRTGGSEAFF
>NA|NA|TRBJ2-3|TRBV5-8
TGTGCCAGCAGCTTCCCGACAGGACCAGATACGCAGTATTTT
CASSFPTGPDTQYF
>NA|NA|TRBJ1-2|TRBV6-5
TGTGCCAGCAGTACCCGCGGGGGGTGGATCTATGGCTACACCTTC
CASSTRGGWIYGYTF
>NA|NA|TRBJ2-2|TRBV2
TGTGCCAGCAGTGCTAACACCGGGGAGCTGTTTTTT
CASSANTGELFF
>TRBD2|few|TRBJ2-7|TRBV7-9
TGTGCCAGCGGGGGACTAGCGGGGAGTGTCTCCTACGAGCAGTACTTC
CASGGLAGSVSYEQYF
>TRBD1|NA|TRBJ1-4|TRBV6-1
TGTGCCGGGGGACAGAATTATGAAAAACTGTTTTTT
CAGGQNYEKLFF
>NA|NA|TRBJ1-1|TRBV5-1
TGCGCCAGCAGCCGGACTCTGGGGAAGAACACTGAAGCTTTCTTT
CASSRTLGKNTEAFF
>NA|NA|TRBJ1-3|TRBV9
TGTGCCAGCAGCCCAAGCTCAGGGAGGGCCTCTGGAAACACCATATATTTT
CASSPSSGRASGNTIYF
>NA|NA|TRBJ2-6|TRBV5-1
TGCGCCAGCACCTCCACTCGCGGGTCCGGGGCCAACGTCCTGACTTTC
CASTSTRGSGANVLTF
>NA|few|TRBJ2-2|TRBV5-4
TGTGCCAGCAGCTTGGGGCAGTTGAACACCGGGGAGCTGTTTTTT
CASSLGQLNTGELFF
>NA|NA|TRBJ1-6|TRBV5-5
TGTGCCAGCAGCTTGGAGGGGGGGGGAAATTCACCCCTCCACTTT
CASSLEGGGNSPLHF
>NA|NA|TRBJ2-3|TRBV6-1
TGTGCCAGCAGTGAAGCGGTCCGGACAGACACAGATACGCAGTATTTT
CASSEAVRTDTDTQYF
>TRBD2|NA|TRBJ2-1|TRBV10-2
TGCGCCAGCAGGCTACTAGCGGGGGTGGACAATGAGCAGTTCTTC
CASRLLAGVDNEQFF
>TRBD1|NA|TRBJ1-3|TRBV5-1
TGCGCCAGCAGCGCCTTCCGACCTGGACAGGGGGATAAGGTAAACACCATATATTTT
CASSAFRPGQGDKVNTIYF
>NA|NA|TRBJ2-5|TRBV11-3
TGTGCCAGCAGCTTCCAGGGACAAGAGACCCAGTACTTC
CASSFQGQETQYF
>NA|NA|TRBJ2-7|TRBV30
TGTGCCTGGGCCAAAAGGGACGGGGGCGAGCAGTACTTC
CAWAKRDGGEQYF
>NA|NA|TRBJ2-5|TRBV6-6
TGTGCCAGCAGCCCTCCGGAGGGGGGGCAAGAGACCCAGTACTTC
CASSPPEGGQETQYF
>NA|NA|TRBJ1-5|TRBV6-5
TGTGCCAGCAGCCCAGGGAGGGTTCTCAATCAGCCCCAGCATTTT
CASSPGRVLNQPQHF
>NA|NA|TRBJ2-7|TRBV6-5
TGTGCCAGTCGAGCGCCAGCAACCTACGAGCAGTACTTC
CASRAPATYEQYF
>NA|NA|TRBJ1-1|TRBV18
TGTGCCAGCTCACCAAGGGAAGGGGATGCCACTGAAGCTTTCTTT
CASSPREGDATEAFF
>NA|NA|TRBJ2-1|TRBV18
TGTGCCAGCTCGTCGGGGGACGGACGAAATGAGCAGTTCTTC
CASSSGDGRNEQFF
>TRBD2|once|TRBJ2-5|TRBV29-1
TGCAGCGTTGCTAGCGGGGACCAAGAGACCCAGTACTTC
CSVASGDQETQYF
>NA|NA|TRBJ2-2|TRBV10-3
TGTGCCATCCGGACGGGATTCTTAATATCCGGGGAGCTGTTTTTT
CAIRTGFLISGELFF
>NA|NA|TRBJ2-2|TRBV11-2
TGTGCCAGCAGCTCCTACGGCGGGGAGCTGTTTTTT
CASSSYGGELFF
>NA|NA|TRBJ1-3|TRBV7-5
TGTGTCAGCTGTATGACAGCTGGAAACACCATATATTTT
CVSCMTAGNTIYF